The 2 T cell receptor beta chains below come from one sample, sequenced in a study of cytomegalovirus exposure and HLA in healthy donors. Both 60 Vbeta primers and 13 Jbeta primers went into the PCR. Clones were read by immunoSEQ multiplex PCR, and TCRdb kept only the in-frame ones, dropping some. The listing contains fewer than 130,000 clones. Sequencing used PBMCs. The receptors stem from a man in his fifties or sixties in good health and CMV-seronegative.

CDR3 residues: CASSLAALQETQYF. In nucleotides, the CDR3 is TGTGCCAGCAGCTTAGCCGCACTCCAAGAGACCCAGTACTTC. The genes are TRBV7-2 and TRBJ2-5; D is uncertain. The length of the CDR3 is 14 residues. The V gene's germline CDR1 is SGHTA and CDR2 FQGNSA. The ends were cut back, 0 bases at V and 1 base at J, with 6 bases in the middle.

The gene calls are TRBV7-2 and TRBJ2-1; 11 bases line up with TRBD1. Germline assignment: CDR1 SGHTA and CDR2 FQGNSA. This CDR3 has 14 residues. Germline trimming cut 6 bases from V and 10 bases from J; bases unmatched to any gene: 8. CDR3 in amino acids: CASRRDRGSVEQFF. DNA for the CDR3: TGTGCCAGCAGGCGGGACAGGGGGAGTGTCGAGCAGTTCTTC.